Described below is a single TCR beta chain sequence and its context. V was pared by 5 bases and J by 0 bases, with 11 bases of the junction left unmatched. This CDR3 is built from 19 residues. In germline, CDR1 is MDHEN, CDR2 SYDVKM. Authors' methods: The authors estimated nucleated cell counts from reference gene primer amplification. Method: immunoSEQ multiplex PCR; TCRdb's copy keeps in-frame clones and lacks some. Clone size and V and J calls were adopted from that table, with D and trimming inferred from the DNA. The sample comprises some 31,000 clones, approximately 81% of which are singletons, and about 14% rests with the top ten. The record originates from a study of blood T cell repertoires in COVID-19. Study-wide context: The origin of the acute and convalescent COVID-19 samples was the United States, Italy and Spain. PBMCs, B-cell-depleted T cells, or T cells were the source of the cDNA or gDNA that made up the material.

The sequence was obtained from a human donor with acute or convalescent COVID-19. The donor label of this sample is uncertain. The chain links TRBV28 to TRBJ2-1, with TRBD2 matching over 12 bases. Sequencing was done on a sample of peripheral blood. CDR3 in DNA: TGTGCCAGCAGTGCCTCGGGACTAGCGGGCTCGAGCTCCTACAATGAGCAGTTCTTC. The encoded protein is CASSASGLAGSSSYNEQFF.